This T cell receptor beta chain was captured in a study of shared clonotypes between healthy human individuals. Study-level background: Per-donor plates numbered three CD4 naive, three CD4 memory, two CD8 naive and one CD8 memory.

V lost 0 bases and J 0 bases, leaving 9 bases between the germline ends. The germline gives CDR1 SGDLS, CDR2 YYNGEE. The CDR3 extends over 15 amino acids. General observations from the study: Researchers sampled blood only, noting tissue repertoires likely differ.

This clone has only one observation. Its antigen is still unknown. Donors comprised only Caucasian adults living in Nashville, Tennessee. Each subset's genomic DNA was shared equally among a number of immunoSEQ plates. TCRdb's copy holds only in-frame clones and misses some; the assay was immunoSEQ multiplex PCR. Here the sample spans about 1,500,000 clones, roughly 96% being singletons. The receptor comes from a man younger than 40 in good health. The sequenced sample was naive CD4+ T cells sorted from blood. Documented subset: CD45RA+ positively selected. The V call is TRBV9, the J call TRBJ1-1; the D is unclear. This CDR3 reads CASSVGFGVNTEAFF. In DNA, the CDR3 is TGTGCCAGCAGCGTAGGTTTCGGGGTGAACACTGAAGCTTTCTTT.